This T cell receptor beta chain is drawn from a study of cytomegalovirus exposure and HLA in healthy donors. Study summary: Among 350 to 500 genotyped donors, around 80% fell in the Caucasian-associated ancestry cluster. Findings and caveats of the study: Later genetic work tied a missense DCLRE1C variant to beta-chain V and J trimming.

In the case of this clone: Its antigen is still unknown.

V shed 5 bases, J shed 4 bases, and the junction held 2 bases outside the gene matches. CDR1 and CDR2 (germline): SGHAT, FQNNGV. The length of the CDR3 is 13 residues. Primers: 60 Vbeta forward and 13 Jbeta reverse. Sequenced by immunoSEQ multiplex PCR; TCRdb stores in-frame clones only, minus some. The sample carries around 150,000 clones, 70% to 90% recorded once. The V and J genes are TRBV11-2 and TRBJ1-3, with TRBD1 matching over 7 bases. What was sequenced was PBMCs. This receptor was taken from a man in his late teens or twenties in good health and CMV-seropositive. Here the CDR3 reads CASSTQGGNTIYF. The CDR3 DNA reads TGTGCCAGCAGCACACAGGGGGGAAACACCATATATTTT.